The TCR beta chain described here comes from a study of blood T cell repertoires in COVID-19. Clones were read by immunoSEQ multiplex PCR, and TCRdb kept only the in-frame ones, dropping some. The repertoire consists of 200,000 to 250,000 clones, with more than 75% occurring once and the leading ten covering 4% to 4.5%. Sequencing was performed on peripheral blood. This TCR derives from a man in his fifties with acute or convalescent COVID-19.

DNA for the CDR3: TGTGCCAGCAAAAATCCAATAGGACAGGGAGGTTCCGGGGAGCTGTTTTTT. Translated: CASKNPIGQGGSGELFF. The chain combines TRBV2 with TRBJ2-2; 8 bases match TRBD1. CDR1 is SNHLY and CDR2 is FYNNEI in the germline V gene. The CDR3 covers 17 residues. V trimming: 7 bases; J trimming: 6 bases; junction bases outside the gene matches: 16. Full variable domain (outside the CDR3, taken from reference TRBV2 and TRBJ2-2): EPEVTQTPSHQVTQMGQEVILRCVPISNHLYFYWYRQILGQKVEFLVSFYNNEISEKSEIFDDQFSVERPDGSNFTLKIRSTKLEDSAMYFCASKNPIGQGGSGELFFGEGSRLTVL.